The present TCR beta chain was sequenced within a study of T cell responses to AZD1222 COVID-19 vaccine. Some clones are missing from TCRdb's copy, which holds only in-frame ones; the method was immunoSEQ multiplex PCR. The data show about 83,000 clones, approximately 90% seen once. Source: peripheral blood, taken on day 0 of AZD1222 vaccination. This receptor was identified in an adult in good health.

CDR3 nucleotide sequence: TGCGCCAGCAGCCCGGACAGGAGCGGCTACACCTTC. Its protein product is CASSPDRSGYTF. V usage is TRBV5-1 and J usage is TRBJ1-2, with 7 positions matching TRBD1. This CDR3 contains 12 residues. Unmatched junction bases numbered 5, after V lost 4 bases and J lost 8 bases. The V gene's germline CDR1 is SGHRS and CDR2 YFSETQ. Variable domain in full (rest from reference TRBV5-1 and TRBJ1-2): KAGVTQTPRYLIKTRGQQVTLSCSPISGHRSVSWYQQTPGQGLQFLFEYFSETQRNKGNFPGRFSGRQFSNSRSEMNVSTLELGDSALYLCASSPDRSGYTFGSGTRLTVV.